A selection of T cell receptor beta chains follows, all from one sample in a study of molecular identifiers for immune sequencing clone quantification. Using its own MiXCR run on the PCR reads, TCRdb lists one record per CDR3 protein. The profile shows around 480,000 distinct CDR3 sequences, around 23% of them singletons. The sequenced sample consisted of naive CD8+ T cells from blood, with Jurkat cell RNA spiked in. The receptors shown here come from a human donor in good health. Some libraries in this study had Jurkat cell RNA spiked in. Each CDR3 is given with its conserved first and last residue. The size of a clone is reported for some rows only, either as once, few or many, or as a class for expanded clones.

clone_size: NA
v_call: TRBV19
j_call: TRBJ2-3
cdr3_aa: CASSIGWGPDTQYF

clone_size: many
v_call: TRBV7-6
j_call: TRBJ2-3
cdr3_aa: CASSLGGGRDTQYF

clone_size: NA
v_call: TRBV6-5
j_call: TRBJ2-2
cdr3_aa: CASGYSWTGNTGELFF

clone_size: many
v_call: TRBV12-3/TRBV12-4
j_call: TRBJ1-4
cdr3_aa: CASTRTTVANEKLFF

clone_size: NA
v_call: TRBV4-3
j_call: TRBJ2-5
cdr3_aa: CASSPRRGYPAETQYF

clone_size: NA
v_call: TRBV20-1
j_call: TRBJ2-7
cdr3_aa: CSAPSGGVSYEQYF

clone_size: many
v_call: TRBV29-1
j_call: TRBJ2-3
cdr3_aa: CSVVQGAQADTQYF

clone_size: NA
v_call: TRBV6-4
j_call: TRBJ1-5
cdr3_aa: CASSDLGASNLPQHF

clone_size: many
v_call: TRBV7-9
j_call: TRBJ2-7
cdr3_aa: CASSAGDRYTYEQYF

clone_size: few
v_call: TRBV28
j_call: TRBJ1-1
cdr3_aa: CASSLTERSEAFF

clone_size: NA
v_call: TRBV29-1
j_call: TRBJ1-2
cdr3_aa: CSVWDMTNYGYTF

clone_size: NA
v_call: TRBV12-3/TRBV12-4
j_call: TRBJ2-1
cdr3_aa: CASSPDGIEQFF

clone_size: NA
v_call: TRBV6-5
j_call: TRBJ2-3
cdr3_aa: CASSFYPQSASTDTQYF

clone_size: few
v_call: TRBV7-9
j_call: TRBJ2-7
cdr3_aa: CASRPTSGGSYEQYF

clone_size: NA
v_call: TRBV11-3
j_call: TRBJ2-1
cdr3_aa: CASSPSGGGAWNEQFF

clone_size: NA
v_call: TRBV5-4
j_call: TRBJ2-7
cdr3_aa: CASSLVAAGEPYEQYF

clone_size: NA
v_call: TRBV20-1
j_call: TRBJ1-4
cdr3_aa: CSAAGPANEKLFF

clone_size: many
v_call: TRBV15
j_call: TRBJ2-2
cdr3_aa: CATSSGGNTGELFF